A single sample gave rise to the 27 T cell receptor beta chains below, sequenced in a study of blood T cell repertoires in COVID-19. Measured with immunoSEQ multiplex PCR; TCRdb has only the in-frame clones, and not every one. The sample has over 150,000 clones; around 80% are singletons. The sample taken for sequencing was peripheral blood. The receptor set was obtained from a woman aged 40 to 50 with COVID-19, enrolled during active disease.

This clone occurred a few times. The V call is TRBV3-1 (or the pseudogene TRBV3-2), the J call TRBJ2-1, with D possibly matching TRBD1 (6 bases). The V and J ends lost 3 bases and 6 bases respectively, with 18 bases between them. This CDR3 contains 16 residues. CDR1 and CDR2 from the germline V gene are LGHDT and YNNKEL (reference sequence). The CDR3 DNA is TGTGCCAGCAGCCAGATAGGGGGACCCGTCCCCAATGAGCAGTTCTTC. Its protein product is CASSQIGGPVPNEQFF.

This clone was counted a single time. The rearrangement joins TRBV3-1 (or the pseudogene TRBV3-2) to TRBJ1-5; D not certain. Trimming removed 0 bases at V and 2 bases at J, with 8 bases between. CDR3 size: 15 residues. Germline CDR1 LGHDT, CDR2 YNNKEL (reference sequence). CDR3: CASSQDTVRNQPQHF. DNA for the CDR3: TGTGCCAGCAGCCAAGATACGGTGCGCAATCAGCCCCAGCATTTT.

The J gene is TRBJ2-7, the V gene TRBV5-1, with unresolved D. Germline V gene sequence: CDR1 SGHRS, CDR2 YFSETQ. Between the trimmed V and J ends, which lost 1 base and 5 bases, there was a span of 13 bases. The CDR3 has 14 residues. CDR3 nucleotide sequence: TGCGCCAGCAGCTTGCTTCCGGAGCCCCACGAGCAGTACTTC. Translated, it gives CASSLLPEPHEQYF.

The genes are TRBV28 and TRBJ1-4; 9 bases line up with TRBD1. Trimming took 5 bases from V and 3 from J; bases not matched to a gene: 7. Germline V gene sequence: CDR1 MDHEN, CDR2 SYDVKM. The CDR3 runs 16 residues. The CDR3 nucleotides read TGTGCCAGCAGTCTGGGACAGGGCGTTCCTAATGAAAAACTGTTTTTT. It yields the protein CASSLGQGVPNEKLFF. The full variable domain, rest sourced from reference TRBV28 and TRBJ1-4, is DVKVTQSSRYLVKRTGEKVFLECVQDMDHENMFWYRQDPGLGLRLIYFSYDVKMKEKGDIPEGYSVSREKKERFSLILESASTNQTSMYLCASSLGQGVPNEKLFFGSGTQLSVL.

In nucleotides, the CDR3 is TGTGCCAGCAGCGTAAGACTAGCGGCGAACACCGGGGAGCTGTTTTTT. This sequence encodes CASSVRLAANTGELFF. The chain is built from TRBV9 and TRBJ2-2; 9 nucleotides agree with TRBD2. This CDR3 spans 16 amino acids. The trim removed 1 base at V and 0 bases at J, leaving 1 base unmatched. Germline loops: CDR1 SGDLS, CDR2 YYNGEE.

The V call is TRBV19, the J call TRBJ1-2; D unresolved. The CDR3 consists of 13 residues. Germline CDR1 LNHDA, CDR2 SQIVND (reference sequence). Trimming cost V 10 bases and J 0 bases, with 12 bases left between them. The DNA for the CDR3 is TGTGCCACCCGTACAGAGACTAACTATGGCTACACCTTC. Its protein product is CATRTETNYGYTF.

The V call is TRBV5-5, the J call TRBJ1-2; TRBD1 aligns across 7 bases. The V segment lost 4 bases and the J segment 8 bases; nucleotides outside the gene matches: 14. Germline loops: CDR1 SGHKS, CDR2 YYEKEE (reference sequence). The CDR3 runs to 15 residues. DNA of the CDR3: TGTGCCAGCAGCCCCACCGCGGAGGGGGCGGAGGGCTACACCTTC. As protein: CASSPTAEGAEGYTF.

The rearrangement uses TRBV27 and TRBJ2-7; 7 bases fit TRBD1. Germline CDR1 and CDR2: MNHEY and SMNVEV (reference sequence). With V trimmed by 5 bases and J by 2 bases, 3 bases remained unmatched. This CDR3 comprises 13 residues. CDR3 sequence: CASSAGQAYEQYF. In DNA, the CDR3 is TGTGCCAGCAGTGCCGGACAGGCCTACGAGCAGTACTTC.

The chain recombines TRBV11-2 with TRBJ1-1; D remains unclear. From germline, CDR1 is SGHAT and CDR2 FQNNGV. The CDR3 has 12 residues. Trimming took off 3 bases at V and 2 bases at J, with 4 bases between the two ends. Here the CDR3 DNA reads TGTGCCAGCAGCTTTAGAAACACTGAAGCTTTCTTT. It encodes CASSFRNTEAFF.

This clone was found many times. This sequence joins TRBV3-1 (or the pseudogene TRBV3-2) and TRBJ2-7; D unresolved. Germline loops: CDR1 LGHDT, CDR2 YNNKEL (reference sequence). V lost 4 bases and J 3 bases, leaving 10 bases between the germline ends. The CDR3 runs to 13 residues. For the CDR3, the DNA is TGTGCCAGCAGCCCCCGGGTTCTCTACGAGCAGTACTTC. Amino acids: CASSPRVLYEQYF.

The chain couples TRBV25-1 to TRBJ2-7; TRBD2 matches at 10 bases. Trimming cost V 3 bases and J 1 base; bases outside gene matches: 9. In germline, CDR1 is MGHDK, CDR2 SYGVNS. The CDR3 consists of 17 residues. As DNA, the CDR3 is TGTGCCAGCAGTGATCCTAGCGGGAGACCGACATCCTACGAGCAGTACTTC. Protein: CASSDPSGRPTSYEQYF.

The rearrangement uses TRBV9 and TRBJ2-1; 7 nucleotides match TRBD2. The CDR3 spans 14 residues. V lost 3 bases to trimming and J lost 6 bases; unmatched junction nucleotides: 6. Germline V gene data show CDR1 as SGDLS and CDR2 as YYNGEE. The CDR3 DNA is TGTGCCAGCAGCGCGGGACTACCCCCCAATGAGCAGTTCTTC. Encoded protein: CASSAGLPPNEQFF.

This rearrangement joins TRBV5-4 to TRBJ2-1; possible D gene TRBD2, 6 bases. Germline V CDR1 and CDR2: SGHNT, YYREEE (reference sequence). The CDR3 spans 14 residues. V gave up 3 bases and J gave up 2 bases, with 9 bases separating them. The chain's CDR3 is CASSWRGTYNEQFF. CDR3 nucleotide sequence: TGTGCCAGCAGCTGGCGGGGAACCTACAATGAGCAGTTCTTC.

The chain combines TRBV6-5 with TRBJ1-2, with 7 nucleotides matching TRBD1. Germline V gene data show CDR1 as MNHEY and CDR2 as SVGAGI. The V and J ends lost 2 bases and 6 bases, in that order; junction bases with no gene match: 6. The CDR3 consists of 14 residues. CDR3 in DNA: TGTGCCAGCAGTTACGTTCCCAGGGGGAATGGCTACACCTTC. It encodes CASSYVPRGNGYTF.

CDR3 region: CSGKLSSEAFF. The CDR3 DNA is TGCAGTGGAAAGCTCTCATCTGAAGCTTTCTTT. J is TRBJ1-1 and V is TRBV20-1, with no clear D. Trimming shortened V by 7 bases and J by 6 bases, and 12 bases separated the two germline ends. Germline CDR1 is DFQATT and CDR2 is SNEGSKA (reference sequence). CDR3 size: 11 residues.

The CDR3, as DNA: TGCAGCGTTGAAGATGACGGCGGGAGTCAGGAGACCCAGTACTTC. Translated, it gives CSVEDDGGSQETQYF. This rearrangement joins TRBV29-1 to TRBJ2-5, with 7 nucleotides matching TRBD2. V trimming: 0 bases; J trimming: 5 bases; junction bases outside the gene matches: 9. Germline V gene lookup returns CDR1 SQVTM and CDR2 ANQGSEA. This CDR3 is 15 amino acids long.

The chain uses TRBV6-5 and TRBJ2-7, with 10 bases identical to TRBD1. In germline, CDR1 is MNHEY, CDR2 SVGAGI. The CDR3 extends over 16 amino acids. J gave up 6 bases and V 4 bases, and 12 bases lay outside the gene matches. The CDR3 nucleotides read TGTGCCAGCAGTTCGGCACCCGGGACAGGGGTAGGCGAGCAGTACTTC. Translated: CASSSAPGTGVGEQYF.

The chain couples TRBV18 to TRBJ2-5; no clear D gene. V was pared by 2 bases and J by 3 bases, with 10 bases between. The CDR3 is 14 amino acids. Germline V gene lookup returns CDR1 KGHSH and CDR2 LQKENI. CDR3 residues: CASSPIMQKETQYF. Written as DNA, the CDR3 is TGTGCCAGCTCACCAATTATGCAGAAAGAGACCCAGTACTTC. The variable domain in full, completed from reference TRBV18 and TRBJ2-5, reads NAGVMQNPRHLVRRRGQEARLRCSPMKGHSHVYWYRQLPEEGLKFMVYLQKENIIDESGMPKERFSAEFPKEGPSILRIQQVVRGDSAAYFCASSPIMQKETQYFGPGTRLLVL.

The rearrangement joins TRBV6-4 to TRBJ2-1, with D perhaps matching TRBD1 (6 bases). Germline V lookup: CDR1 MRHNA, CDR2 SNTAGT. Trimming removed 0 bases from V and 2 bases from J, with 8 bases in between. The CDR3 is 15 residues long. The CDR3 bases are TGTGCCAGCAGTGACTCGGGACAAACCTACAATGAGCAGTTCTTC. Protein: CASSDSGQTYNEQFF.

The V and J genes are TRBV28 and TRBJ2-1, with 11 bases matching TRBD2. Germline trimming cut 6 bases from V and 5 bases from J; bases unmatched to any gene: 12. Germline CDR1 reads MDHEN; CDR2 reads SYDVKM. The CDR3 extends over 17 amino acids. The CDR3 sequence is CASRGTSGSRPNNEQFF. CDR3 DNA sequence: TGTGCCAGCAGGGGTACTAGCGGGAGTAGGCCCAACAATGAGCAGTTCTTC.

The chain combines TRBV27 with TRBJ2-3, with 9 positions matching TRBD1. The CDR3 contains 16 residues. V lost 6 bases and J lost 8; bases outside the gene matches: 15. Germline assignment: CDR1 MNHEY and CDR2 SMNVEV (reference sequence). CDR3 coding DNA: TGTGCCAGCAGAGTAATTACGGGACAGGGTCAAGCTACGCAGTATTTT. It encodes CASRVITGQGQATQYF.

A word on this clone: Other nucleotide sequences in the sample specify the same CDR3. The chain is built from TRBV3-1 (or the pseudogene TRBV3-2) and TRBJ1-2; D remains unclear. The CDR3 has 13 residues. Germline V gene sequence: CDR1 LGHDT, CDR2 YNNKEL (reference sequence). V lost 1 base and J lost 5, with 8 bases in between. This CDR3 reads CASSQGGGYGYTF. The CDR3 nucleotides read TGTGCCAGCAGCCAAGGGGGAGGGTATGGCTACACCTTC.

The CDR3 region has the DNA TGCGCCAGCTCCCCGACAGGGGGCTTGATGAACACTGAAGCTTTCTTT. It is translated as CASSPTGGLMNTEAFF. The rearrangement links TRBV5-1 to TRBJ1-1; 10 bases align to TRBD1. The CDR3 runs 16 residues. Germline CDR1 reads SGHRS; CDR2 reads YFSETQ. Trimming removed 7 bases from V and 0 bases from J; junction bases left unmatched: 9.

This sequence joins TRBV28 and TRBJ1-2; D unresolved. The CDR3 is made up of 20 amino acids. Looked up from germline, CDR1 is MDHEN and CDR2 is SYDVKM. V dropped 4 bases and J dropped 5 bases, with 32 bases sitting between them. The CDR3 bases are TGTGCCAGCAGTTCAGTCCCGGGTGGATCGCCGACCTTACTTCGGTATGGCTACACCTTC. This sequence encodes CASSSVPGGSPTLLRYGYTF.

This chain connects TRBV6-6 to TRBJ1-5; 9 nucleotides align to TRBD1. V lost 6 bases, J lost 2 bases, and 8 bases stayed unmatched. CDR1 MNHNY and CDR2 SVGAGI come from the germline V gene (reference sequence). The CDR3 is 16 amino acids. This CDR3 reads CASRPDRGAGNQPQHF. CDR3 bases: TGTGCCAGCAGACCTGACAGGGGGGCGGGCAATCAGCCCCAGCATTTT.

The J gene is TRBJ1-2, the V gene TRBV10-3; D perhaps matches TRBD1 (5 bases). The length of the CDR3 is 15 residues. From germline, CDR1 is ENHRY and CDR2 SYGVKD. Trimming left V 0 bases short and J 2 bases short, with 10 bases between. CDR3: CAISESSRTNYGYTF. The CDR3 coding sequence is TGTGCCATCAGTGAGTCTTCGAGGACAAACTATGGCTACACCTTC.

The J gene is TRBJ1-6, the V gene TRBV5-4, with D hard to call. Trimming shortened V by 0 bases and J by 6 bases, and 10 bases separated the two germline ends. The CDR3 runs to 15 residues. Germline V CDR1 and CDR2: SGHNT, YYREEE (reference sequence). CDR3 DNA sequence: TGTGCCAGCAGCTTGGAGGCAGGTAGTAATTCACCCCTCCACTTT. This encodes CASSLEAGSNSPLHF.